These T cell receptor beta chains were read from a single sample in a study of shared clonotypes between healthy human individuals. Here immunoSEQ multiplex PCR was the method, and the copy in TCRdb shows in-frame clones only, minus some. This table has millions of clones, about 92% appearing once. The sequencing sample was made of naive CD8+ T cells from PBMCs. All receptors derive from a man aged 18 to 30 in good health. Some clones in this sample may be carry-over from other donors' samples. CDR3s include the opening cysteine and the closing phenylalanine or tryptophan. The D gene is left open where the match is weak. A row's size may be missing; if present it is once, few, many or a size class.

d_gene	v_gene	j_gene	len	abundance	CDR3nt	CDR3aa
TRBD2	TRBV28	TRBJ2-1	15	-	TGTGCCAGCAGTTCAGAACCGGGACTAGGGCATGAGCAGTTCTTC	CASSSEPGLGHEQFF
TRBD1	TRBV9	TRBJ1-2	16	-	TGTGCCAGCAGCCAAAACCCAGGACAGGACCTCTATGGCTACACCTTC	CASSQNPGQDLYGYTF
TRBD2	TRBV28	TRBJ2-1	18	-	TGTGCCAGCAGTTCCTCCGTGCTAGCGGGAGAGGTATACAATGAGCAGTTCTTC	CASSSSVLAGEVYNEQFF
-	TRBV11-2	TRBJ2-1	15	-	TGTGCCAGCAGCTTAGGAGGTCTCTCAACTGGGGAGCAGTTCTTC	CASSLGGLSTGEQFF
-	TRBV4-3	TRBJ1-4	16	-	TGCGCCAGCAGCCAAGATCGGGCTGATCCTAATGAAAAACTGTTTTTT	CASSQDRADPNEKLFF
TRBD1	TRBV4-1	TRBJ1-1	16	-	TGCGCCAGCAGCCAAGATCTGGGACAGGGAGACACTGAAGCTTTCTTT	CASSQDLGQGDTEAFF
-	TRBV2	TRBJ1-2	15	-	TGTGCCAGCTGGGGCAGGGACGGTTCTGACTATGGCTACACCTTC	CASWGRDGSDYGYTF
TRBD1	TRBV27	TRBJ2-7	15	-	TGTGCCAGCACCCCCCGGGACAGGGGATATGGCGAGCAGTACTTC	CASTPRDRGYGEQYF
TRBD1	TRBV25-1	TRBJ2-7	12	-	TGTGCCAGCCAGGGACAGACTTACGAGCAGTACTTC	CASQGQTYEQYF
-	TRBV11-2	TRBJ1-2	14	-	TGTGCCAGCAGCTTCGACTTACACAACTATGGCTACACCTTC	CASSFDLHNYGYTF
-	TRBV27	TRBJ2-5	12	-	TGTGCCAGCAGTTCAGATCAAGAGACCCAGTACTTC	CASSSDQETQYF
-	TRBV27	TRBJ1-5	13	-	TGTGCCAGCAGTTTAGTCAGCAATCAGCCCCAGCATTTT	CASSLVSNQPQHF
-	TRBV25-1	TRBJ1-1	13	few	TGTGCCAGCAGGATCGGTCGGAACACTGAAGCTTTCTTT	CASRIGRNTEAFF
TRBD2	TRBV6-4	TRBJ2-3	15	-	TGTGCCAGCAGTAGGGACTACCCAACATGGGATACGCAGTATTTT	CASSRDYPTWDTQYF
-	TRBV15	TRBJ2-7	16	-	TGTGCCACCAGCAGAGTTGTCGCCAGGAGACCCTACGAGCAGTACTTC	CATSRVVARRPYEQYF
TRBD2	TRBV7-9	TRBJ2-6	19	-	TGTGCCAGCAGCCCCTTACTAGCGGGGCTGAGCTCTGGGGCCAACGTCCTGACTTTC	CASSPLLAGLSSGANVLTF
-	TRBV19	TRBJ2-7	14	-	TGTGCCAGTAGTCACCGGGACGGAGCCTACGAGCAGTACTTC	CASSHRDGAYEQYF
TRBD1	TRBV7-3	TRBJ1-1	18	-	TGTGCCAGCTCACTCGAAGGGGACAGGGTGGCGATGAACACTGAAGCTTTCTTT	CASSLEGDRVAMNTEAFF
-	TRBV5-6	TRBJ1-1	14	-	TGTGCCAGCACCCCGAACGGAGGGTCCACTGAAGCTTTCTTT	CASTPNGGSTEAFF
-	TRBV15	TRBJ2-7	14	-	TGTGCCACCAGCGCTGACTACGTCTCCTACGAGCAGTACTTC	CATSADYVSYEQYF
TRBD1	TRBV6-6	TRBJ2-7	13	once	TGTGCCAGCAGTTCAGGGGGCCTCTACGAGCAGTACTTC	CASSSGGLYEQYF
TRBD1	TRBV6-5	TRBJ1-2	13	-	TGTGCCAGCAGCTCCGAGGGGGCGGGAGGCTACACCTTC	CASSSEGAGGYTF
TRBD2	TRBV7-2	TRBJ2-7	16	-	TGTGCCAGCAGCGGCGGACTAGCCAAAAGTAACTACGAGCAGTACTTC	CASSGGLAKSNYEQYF
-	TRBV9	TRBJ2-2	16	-	TGTGCCAGCAGCGTAGCTGTTGGGGGTTACACCGGGGAGCTGTTTTTT	CASSVAVGGYTGELFF
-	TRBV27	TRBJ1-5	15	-	TGTGCCAGCAGTTTATCGTGGGGGCTAGGTCAGCCCCAGCATTTT	CASSLSWGLGQPQHF
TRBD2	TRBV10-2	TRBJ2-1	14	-	TGCGCCAGCAGGGGGACTAGCGGAGGCAATGAGCAGTTCTTC	CASRGTSGGNEQFF
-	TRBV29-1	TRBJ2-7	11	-	TGCAGCGTCGAGCGGACAAACGAGCAGTACTTC	CSVERTNEQYF
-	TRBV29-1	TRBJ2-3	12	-	TGCAGCGTTGAGGAGGGTTCTGATACGCAGTATTTT	CSVEEGSDTQYF
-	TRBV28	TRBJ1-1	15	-	TGTGCCAGCAGTCCACCCGACAGAACGGACACTGAAGCTTTCTTT	CASSPPDRTDTEAFF
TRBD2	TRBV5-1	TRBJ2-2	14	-	TGCGCCAGCAGACCGGGACTACCCACCGGGGAGCTGTTTTTT	CASRPGLPTGELFF
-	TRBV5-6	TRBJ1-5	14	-	TGTGCCAGCAGCTTGTCGAGGGTTCGTCGGCCCCAGCATTTT	CASSLSRVRRPQHF
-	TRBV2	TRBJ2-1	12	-	TGTGCCAGCACTCGTGGCGGCCCAGGGAAGTTCTTC	CASTRGGPGKFF
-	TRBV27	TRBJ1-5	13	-	TGTGCCAGCAGTCTGACAGTTAATCAGCCCCAGCATTTT	CASSLTVNQPQHF
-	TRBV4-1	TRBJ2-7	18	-	TGCGCCAGCAGCCCCCGGGCAACAACGGGAGATCCTTCCTACGAGCAGTACTTC	CASSPRATTGDPSYEQYF
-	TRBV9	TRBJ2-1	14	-	TGTGCCAGCAGCGCCCGCCAACCCTACAATGAGCAGTTCTTC	CASSARQPYNEQFF
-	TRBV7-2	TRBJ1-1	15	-	TGTGCCAGCAGCTCCCACCTGGACGGGGTAACTGAAGCTTTCTTT	CASSSHLDGVTEAFF
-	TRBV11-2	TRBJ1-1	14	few	TGTGCCAGCAGCTTAGTGGTCAGTCACACTGAAGCTTTCTTT	CASSLVVSHTEAFF
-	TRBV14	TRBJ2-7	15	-	TGTGCCAGCAGCCCAAAAAGACAGAGACCCTACGAGCAGTACTTC	CASSPKRQRPYEQYF
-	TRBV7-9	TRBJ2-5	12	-	TGTGCCAGCAGCTTACTCCAAGAGACCCAGTACTTC	CASSLLQETQYF
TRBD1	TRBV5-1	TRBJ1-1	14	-	TGCGCCAGCAGTCCCGCTCCAGGGGGCCCTGAAGCTTTCTTT	CASSPAPGGPEAFF
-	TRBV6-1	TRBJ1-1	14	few	TGTGCCAGCAGTGAAGGGGGGGTGAACACTGAAGCTTTCTTT	CASSEGGVNTEAFF
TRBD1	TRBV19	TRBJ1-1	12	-	TGTGCCAGTAGTATCGGACAGGTTGAAGCTTTCTTT	CASSIGQVEAFF
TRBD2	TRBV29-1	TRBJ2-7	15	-	TGCAGCGTTGTACCGGGACTAGCGGGAGGGTACGAGCAGTACTTC	CSVVPGLAGGYEQYF
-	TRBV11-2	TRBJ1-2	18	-	TGTGCCAGCAGCTTAGCTCGTGGAAAAGGCAGCCGTGTCTATGGCTACACCTTC	CASSLARGKGSRVYGYTF
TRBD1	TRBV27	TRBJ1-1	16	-	TGTGCCAGTAACCACAGGGGGCCAAGAGAAGGCACTGAAGCTTTCTTT	CASNHRGPREGTEAFF
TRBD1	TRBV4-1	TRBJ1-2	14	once	TGCGCCAGCAGCCACCCGGACAGGTCCTATGGCTACACCTTC	CASSHPDRSYGYTF
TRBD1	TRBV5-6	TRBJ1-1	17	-	TGTGCCAGCACTTTGGAGGGGAGGGGGCTACAGAACACTGAAGCTTTCTTT	CASTLEGRGLQNTEAFF
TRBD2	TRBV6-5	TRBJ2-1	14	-	TGTGCCAGCAGTTACCGGCAGGGACTAAATGAGCAGTTCTTC	CASSYRQGLNEQFF
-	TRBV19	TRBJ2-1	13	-	TGTGCCAGTAGTATATTTCCGCTTAATGAGCAGTTCTTC	CASSIFPLNEQFF